This T cell receptor (beta chain) is from a study of T cell responses to AZD1222 COVID-19 vaccine. Study outcomes and limitations: Clonal diversity was possibly underestimated, and the donors were mostly white British, with more females. Baseline serology detected seropositivity in only a handful of AZD1222 recipients.

Sequencing used immunoSEQ multiplex PCR; TCRdb keeps in-frame clones, though not all of them. This repertoire shows about 130,000 clones, 88% found once; its top ten account for about 7.9%. CDR3 length: 14 residues. V shed 6 bases and J shed 1 base, with 13 bases lying between them. The germline V gene encodes CDR1 WSHSY and CDR2 SAAADI. Notes on this clone: The antigen remains undetermined.

The sequence was collected from an adult in good health. The gene calls are TRBV10-2 and TRBJ2-7; possibly TRBD1 for D (6 bases). The sequenced sample was peripheral blood, obtained on day 0 of AZD1222 vaccination. The CDR3 nucleotides are TGCGCCAGCAGGGAGCTACAGGGTTCCTACGAGCAGTACTTC. This translates into CASRELQGSYEQYF.